The T cell receptor (beta chain) described here comes from a study of shared clonotypes between healthy human individuals. Only CD45RO-negative cells positively selected for CCR7 counted as naive CD8 cells, so terminally differentiated effector memory CD45RA+ cells were excluded. The donors were all Caucasian adults (living in Nashville, Tennessee). Method: immunoSEQ multiplex PCR; TCRdb's copy keeps in-frame clones and lacks some. The sample shows more than 2 million clones, about 95% of them seen only once. A word on this clone: The same CDR3 arises from other DNA sequences in this sample as well.

CDR1 is SGHTA, CDR2 FQGNSA, per germline. The V segment lost 5 bases and the J segment 4 bases; nucleotides outside the gene matches: 3. This CDR3 is built from 13 residues. The J gene is TRBJ2-7, the V gene TRBV7-2; the match to TRBD1 covers 9 bases. Source material: naive CD8+ T cells sorted from blood. The TCR sequence derives from a man between 18 and 35 years old in good health. The CDR3 DNA is TGTGCCAGCAGCCCGGGACAGGGATACGAGCAGTACTTC. Protein sequence: CASSPGQGYEQYF.